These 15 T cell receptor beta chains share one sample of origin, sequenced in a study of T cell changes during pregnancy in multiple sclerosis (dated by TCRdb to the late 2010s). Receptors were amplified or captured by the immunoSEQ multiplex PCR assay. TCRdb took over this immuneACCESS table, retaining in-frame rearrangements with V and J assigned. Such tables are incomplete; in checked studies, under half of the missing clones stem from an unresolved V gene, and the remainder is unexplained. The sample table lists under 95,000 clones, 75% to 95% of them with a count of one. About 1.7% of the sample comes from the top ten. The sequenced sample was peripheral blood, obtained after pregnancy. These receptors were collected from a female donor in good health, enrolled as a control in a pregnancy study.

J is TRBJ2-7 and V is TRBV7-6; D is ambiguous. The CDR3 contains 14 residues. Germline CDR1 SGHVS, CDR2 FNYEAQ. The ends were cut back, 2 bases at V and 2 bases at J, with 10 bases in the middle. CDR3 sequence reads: CASSLILGPYEQYF. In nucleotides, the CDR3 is TGTGCCAGCAGCTTAATTTTGGGCCCCTACGAGCAGTACTTC.

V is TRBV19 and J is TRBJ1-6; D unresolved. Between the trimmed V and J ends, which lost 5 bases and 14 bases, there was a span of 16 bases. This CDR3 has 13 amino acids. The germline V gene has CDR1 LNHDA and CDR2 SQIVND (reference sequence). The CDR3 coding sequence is TGTGCCAGTAGTGAGGGCGGGATGACGGCCCTCCACTTT. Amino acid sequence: CASSEGGMTALHF. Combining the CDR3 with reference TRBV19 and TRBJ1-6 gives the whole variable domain DGGITQSPKYLFRKEGQNVTLSCEQNLNHDAMYWYRQDPGQGLRLIYYSQIVNDFQKGDIAEGYSVSREKKESFPLTVTSAQKNPTAFYLCASSEGGMTALHFGNGTRLTVT.

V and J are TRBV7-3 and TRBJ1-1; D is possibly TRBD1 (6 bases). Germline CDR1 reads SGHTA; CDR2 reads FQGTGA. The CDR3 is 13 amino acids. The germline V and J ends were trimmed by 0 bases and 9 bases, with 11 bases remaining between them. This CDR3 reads CASSLTLGGQAFF. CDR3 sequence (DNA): TGTGCCAGCAGCTTAACTCTCGGGGGGCAAGCTTTCTTT.

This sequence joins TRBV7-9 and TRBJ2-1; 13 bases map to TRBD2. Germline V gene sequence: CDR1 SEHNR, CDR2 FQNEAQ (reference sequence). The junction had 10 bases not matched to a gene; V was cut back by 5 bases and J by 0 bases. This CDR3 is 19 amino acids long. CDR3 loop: CASSHRTSGGISSYNEQFF. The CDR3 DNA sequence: TGTGCCAGCAGCCACAGGACTAGCGGGGGTATTAGCTCCTACAATGAGCAGTTCTTC.

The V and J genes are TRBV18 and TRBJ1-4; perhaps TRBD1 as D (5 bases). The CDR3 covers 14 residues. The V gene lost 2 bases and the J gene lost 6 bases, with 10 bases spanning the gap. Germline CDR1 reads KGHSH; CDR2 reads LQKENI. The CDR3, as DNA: TGTGCCAGCTCACCAAATCCAGGGCATGAAAAACTGTTTTTT. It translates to CASSPNPGHEKLFF.

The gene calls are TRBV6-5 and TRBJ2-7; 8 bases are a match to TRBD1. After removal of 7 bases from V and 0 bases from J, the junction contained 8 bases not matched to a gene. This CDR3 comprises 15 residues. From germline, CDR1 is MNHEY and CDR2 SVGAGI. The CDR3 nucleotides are TGTGCCAGCACCGTCGACAGGGGTTCCTCCTACGAGCAGTACTTC. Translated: CASTVDRGSSYEQYF.

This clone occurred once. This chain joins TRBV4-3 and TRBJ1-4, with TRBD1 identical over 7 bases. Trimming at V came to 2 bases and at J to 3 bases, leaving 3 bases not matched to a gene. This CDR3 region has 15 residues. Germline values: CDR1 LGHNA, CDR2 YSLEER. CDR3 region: CASSQRTGSNEKLFF. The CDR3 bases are TGCGCCAGCAGCCAACGGACAGGCTCTAATGAAAAACTGTTTTTT.

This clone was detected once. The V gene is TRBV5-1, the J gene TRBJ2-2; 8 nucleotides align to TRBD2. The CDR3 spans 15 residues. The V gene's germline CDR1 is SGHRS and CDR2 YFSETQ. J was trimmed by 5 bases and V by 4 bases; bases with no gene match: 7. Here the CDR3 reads CASSPTGGQTGELFF. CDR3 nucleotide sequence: TGCGCCAGCAGCCCTACGGGGGGGCAAACCGGGGAGCTGTTTTTT.

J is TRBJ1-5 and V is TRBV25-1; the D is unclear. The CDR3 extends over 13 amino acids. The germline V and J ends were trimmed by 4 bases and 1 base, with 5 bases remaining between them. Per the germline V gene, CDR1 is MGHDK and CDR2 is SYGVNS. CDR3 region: CASSGGSNQPQHF. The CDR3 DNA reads TGTGCCAGCAGTGGTGGCAGCAATCAGCCCCAGCATTTT.

CDR3 DNA: TGTGCCAGCAGTAAAGGACTAGCGGGGCTTGAGCAGTTCTTC. Its translation: CASSKGLAGLEQFF. V is TRBV6-5 and J is TRBJ2-1; 12 bases map to TRBD2. This CDR3 spans 14 amino acids. J was trimmed by 9 bases and V by 5 bases; bases with no gene match: 5. Germline lookup yields CDR1 MNHEY and CDR2 SVGAGI.

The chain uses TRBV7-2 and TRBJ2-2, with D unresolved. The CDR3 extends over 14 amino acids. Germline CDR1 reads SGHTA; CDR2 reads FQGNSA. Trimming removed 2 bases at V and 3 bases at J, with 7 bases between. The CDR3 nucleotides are TGTGCCAGCAGCTTATTCCCCGACACCGGGGAGCTGTTTTTT. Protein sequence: CASSLFPDTGELFF.

In DNA, the CDR3 is TGCGCCAGCAGCGACTTTGGAGTCTACAATGAGCAGTTCTTC. As protein: CASSDFGVYNEQFF. The J gene is TRBJ2-1, the V gene TRBV4-1; D is ambiguous. Germline assignment: CDR1 MGHRA and CDR2 YSYEKL. The CDR3 totals 14 residues. Trimming cost V 5 bases and J 3 bases, with 11 bases left between them.

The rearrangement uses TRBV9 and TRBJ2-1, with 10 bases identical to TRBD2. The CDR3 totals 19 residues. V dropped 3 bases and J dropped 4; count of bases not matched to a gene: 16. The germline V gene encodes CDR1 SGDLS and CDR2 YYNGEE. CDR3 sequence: CASSESGGSGGPPYNEQFF. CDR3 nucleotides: TGTGCCAGCAGCGAGTCGGGGGGTAGCGGGGGGCCTCCGTACAATGAGCAGTTCTTC.

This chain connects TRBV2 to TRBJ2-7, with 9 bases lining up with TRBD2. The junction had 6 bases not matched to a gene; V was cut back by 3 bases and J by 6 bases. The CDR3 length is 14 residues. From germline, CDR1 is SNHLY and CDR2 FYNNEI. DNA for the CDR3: TGTGCCAGCAGTGATGGACTAGCGTCCCTCGAGCAGTACTTC. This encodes CASSDGLASLEQYF.

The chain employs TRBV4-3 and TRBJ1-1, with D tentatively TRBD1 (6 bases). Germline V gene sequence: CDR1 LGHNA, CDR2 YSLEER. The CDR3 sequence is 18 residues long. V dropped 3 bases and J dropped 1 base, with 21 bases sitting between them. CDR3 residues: CASSHFPGGRLENTEAFF. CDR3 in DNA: TGCGCCAGCAGCCACTTCCCGGGGGGGCGGTTGGAGAACACTGAAGCTTTCTTT.